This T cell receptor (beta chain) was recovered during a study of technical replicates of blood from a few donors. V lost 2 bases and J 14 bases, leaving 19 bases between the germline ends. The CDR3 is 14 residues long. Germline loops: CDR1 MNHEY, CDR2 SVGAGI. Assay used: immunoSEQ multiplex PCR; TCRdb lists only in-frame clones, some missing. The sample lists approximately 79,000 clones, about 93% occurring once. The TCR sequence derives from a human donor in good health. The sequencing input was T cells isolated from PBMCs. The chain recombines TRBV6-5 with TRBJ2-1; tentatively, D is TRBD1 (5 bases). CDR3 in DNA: TGTGCCAGCAGTTACCCAACTCAGGACGGACATAAGTTCTTC. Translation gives CASSYPTQDGHKFF.